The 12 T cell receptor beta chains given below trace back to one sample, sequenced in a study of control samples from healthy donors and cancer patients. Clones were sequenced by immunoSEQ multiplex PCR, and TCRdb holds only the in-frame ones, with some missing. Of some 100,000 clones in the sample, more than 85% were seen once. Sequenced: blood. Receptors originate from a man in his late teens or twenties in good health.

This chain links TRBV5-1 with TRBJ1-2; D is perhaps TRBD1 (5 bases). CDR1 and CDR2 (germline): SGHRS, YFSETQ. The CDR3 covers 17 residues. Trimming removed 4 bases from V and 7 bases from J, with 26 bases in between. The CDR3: CASSIGGGTANRAGYTF. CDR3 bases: TGCGCCAGCAGCATCGGCGGGGGGACCGCAAATAGGGCTGGCTACACCTTC.

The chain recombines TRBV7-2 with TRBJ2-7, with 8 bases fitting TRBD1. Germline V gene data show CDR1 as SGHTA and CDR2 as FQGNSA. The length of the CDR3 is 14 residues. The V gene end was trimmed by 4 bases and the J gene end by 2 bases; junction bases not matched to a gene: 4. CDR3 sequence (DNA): TGTGCCAGCAGCTCTGGACAGGGTCCCTACGAGCAGTACTTC. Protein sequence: CASSSGQGPYEQYF.

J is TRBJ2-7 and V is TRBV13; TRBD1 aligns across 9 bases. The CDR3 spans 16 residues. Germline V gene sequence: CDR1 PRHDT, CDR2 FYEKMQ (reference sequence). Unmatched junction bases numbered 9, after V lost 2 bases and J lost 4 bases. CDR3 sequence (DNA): TGTGCCAGCAGCTTAAGACAGGGGGTATTAGTTTACGAGCAGTACTTC. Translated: CASSLRQGVLVYEQYF. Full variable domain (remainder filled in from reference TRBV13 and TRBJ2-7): AAGVIQSPRHLIKEKRETATLKCYPIPRHDTVYWYQQGPGQDPQFLISFYEKMQSDKGSIPDRFSAQQFSDYHSELNMSSLELGDSALYFCASSLRQGVLVYEQYFGPGTRLTVT.

The CDR3 spells CASSPTGNIGDTQYF. CDR3 coding DNA: TGTGCCAGCAGCCCGACAGGGAATATTGGAGATACGCAGTATTTT. This chain uses TRBV7-8 with TRBJ2-3; 7 positions match TRBD1. The CDR3 has 15 amino acids. V shed 5 bases and J 5 bases; nucleotides not matched to a gene: 10. Germline V gene lookup returns CDR1 SGHVS and CDR2 FQNEAQ.

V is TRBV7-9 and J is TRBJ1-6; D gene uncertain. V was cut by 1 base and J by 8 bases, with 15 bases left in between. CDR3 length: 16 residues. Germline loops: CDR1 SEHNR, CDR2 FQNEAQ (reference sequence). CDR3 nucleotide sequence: TGTGCCAGCAGCTTAGAAGGAGGGAGAGGGTATTCACCCCTCCACTTT. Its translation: CASSLEGGRGYSPLHF.

The CDR3 sequence is CAVYSGQGSYNEQFF. The CDR3 region has the DNA TGTGCTGTATACTCGGGACAGGGCTCCTACAATGAGCAGTTCTTC. The rearrangement joins TRBV7-9 to TRBJ2-1, with TRBD1 matching over 9 bases. This CDR3 has 15 residues. The germline CDR1 and CDR2 sequences are SEHNR and FQNEAQ (reference sequence).

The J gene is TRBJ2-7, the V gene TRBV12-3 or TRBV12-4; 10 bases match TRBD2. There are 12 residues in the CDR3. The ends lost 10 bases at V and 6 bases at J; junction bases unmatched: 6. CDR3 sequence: CATSGGAREQYF. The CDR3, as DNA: TGTGCCACCAGCGGGGGGGCTCGCGAGCAGTACTTC.

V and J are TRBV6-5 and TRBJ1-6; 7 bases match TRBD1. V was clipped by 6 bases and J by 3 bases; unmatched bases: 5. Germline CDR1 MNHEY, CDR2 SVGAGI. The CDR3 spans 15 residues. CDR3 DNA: TGTGCCAGCAGCCCAGGGGACAGCTATAATTCACCCCTCCACTTT. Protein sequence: CASSPGDSYNSPLHF.

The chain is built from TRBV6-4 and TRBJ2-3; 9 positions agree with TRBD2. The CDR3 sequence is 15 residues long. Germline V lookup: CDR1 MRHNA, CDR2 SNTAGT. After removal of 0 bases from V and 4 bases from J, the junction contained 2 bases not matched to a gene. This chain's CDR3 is CASSDSAGGADTQYF. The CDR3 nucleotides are TGTGCCAGCAGTGACTCAGCGGGGGGAGCAGATACGCAGTATTTT.

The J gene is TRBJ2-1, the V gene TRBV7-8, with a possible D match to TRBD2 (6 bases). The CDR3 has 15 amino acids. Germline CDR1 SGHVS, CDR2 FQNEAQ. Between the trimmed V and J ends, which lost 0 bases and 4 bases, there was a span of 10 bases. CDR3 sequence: CASSLAEGLYNEQFF. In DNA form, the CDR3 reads TGTGCCAGCAGCTTAGCGGAGGGGCTTTACAATGAGCAGTTCTTC. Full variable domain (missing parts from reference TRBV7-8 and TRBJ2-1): GAGVSQSPRYKVAKRGQDVALRCDPISGHVSLFWYQQALGQGPEFLTYFQNEAQLDKSGLPSDRFFAERPEGSVSTLKIQRTQQEDSAVYLCASSLAEGLYNEQFFGPGTRLTVL.

This CDR3 is CATSDQYTTNYGYTF. CDR3 sequence (DNA): TGTGCCACCAGTGACCAATACACGACTAACTATGGCTACACCTTC. The chain couples TRBV24-1 to TRBJ1-2; D is unresolved. Germline V gene sequence: CDR1 KGHDR, CDR2 SFDVKD. Deletions cut 4 bases from V and 0 bases from J, with 11 bases between. The CDR3 extends over 15 amino acids.

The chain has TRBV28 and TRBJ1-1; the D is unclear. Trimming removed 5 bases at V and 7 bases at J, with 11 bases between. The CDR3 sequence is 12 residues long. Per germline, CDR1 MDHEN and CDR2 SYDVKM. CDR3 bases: TGTGCCAGCAGTCAGAGTAAGAATGAAGCTTTCTTT. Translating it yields CASSQSKNEAFF.